This T cell receptor beta chain was sequenced in a study of blood T cell repertoires in COVID-19. Clones were sequenced by immunoSEQ multiplex PCR, and TCRdb holds only the in-frame ones, with some missing. Among 250,000 to 300,000 clones listed, about 86% were seen once. The sequenced sample was peripheral blood. This sequence originates from a man between 18 and 29 years old with active or convalescent COVID-19.

The CDR3 protein is CASSLEPGGQETQYF. The CDR3 DNA reads TGCGCCAGCAGCTTGGAACCCGGGGGGCAGGAGACCCAGTACTTC. The gene calls are TRBV5-1 and TRBJ2-5; tentative D call: TRBD2 (7 bases). This CDR3 contains 15 residues. V was clipped by 0 bases and J by 5 bases, with 14 bases between them. Looked up from germline, CDR1 is SGHRS and CDR2 is YFSETQ. The whole variable domain, filled in from reference TRBV5-1 and TRBJ2-5, reads KAGVTQTPRYLIKTRGQQVTLSCSPISGHRSVSWYQQTPGQGLQFLFEYFSETQRNKGNFPGRFSGRQFSNSRSEMNVSTLELGDSALYLCASSLEPGGQETQYFGPGTRLLVL.